This T cell receptor beta chain was retrieved from a study of T cell responses to AZD1222 COVID-19 vaccine (dated by TCRdb to the early 2020s). Concerning the study at large: TCR sequencing covered 230 to 250 trial participants: approximately 200 given two doses of AZD1222 and 26 given two doses of MenACWY control vaccine. Enrollment into the trials was organized by age into subgroups of 18-55, 56-69 and 70-plus years, and those subgroups contained about 160, 30 and 59 TCR-sequenced participants, respectively. The study at large found these results: A significant rise in spike-specific TCR breadth and depth was observed after two AZD1222 doses relative to day 0 and relative to MenACWY recipients. Only five or six AZD1222 recipients were SARS-CoV-2 seropositive at baseline, limiting conclusions about previously exposed vaccinees. Vaccine-associated CD4 TCRs spanned the whole spike protein, with dominant responses in regions 160-218 and 743-854. Participants were mostly white British and included more females than males, and it was suggested by the authors that clonal diversity may have been underestimated. Because no day 14 peak-response samples were available, the repertoires could be characterized only after the peak T cell response. Nearly half of unique spike-specific TCRs reportedly recognized epitopes outside regions mutated in the B.1.351 and B.1.1.7 variants. The 56-69-year group was small, and its depth increase did not reach significance, likely because of low power.

This sample's time point label indicates: about 28 days (+/-7) after the second vaccine dose. AZD1222 recipients given second doses at about 4 weeks or at about 12 weeks were pooled, since spike-specific TCR depth and breadth were not found to differ between the two schedules. The vaccinee samples were drawn from two UK trials, COV001 and COV002, one of which was a single-blind randomized controlled phase 2/3 trial testing AZD1222 (ChAdOx1 nCoV-19) in healthy adults. For TCRbeta chain sequencing, PBMC samples from trial participants were taken at day 0 and at day 28 after the second dose. The CDR3 regions of human TCRbeta chains were analyzed by immunosequencing. Turning to the authors' computational methods: Repertoire TCRs were matched against a reference library of SARS-CoV-2-specific TCRs generated with the MIRA antigen-specificity platform. Breadth meant the fraction of unique TCRs that were SARS-CoV-2-associated, whereas depth meant the fraction of total T cells that were SARS-CoV-2-associated. Using the MIRA data, every spike-specific TCR was mapped to the spike region that the TCR reacted to and assigned to either a CD4 or a CD8 class. Log10-transformed breadth and depth values were compared by one-way ANOVA with Sidak's multiple comparisons tests. What TCRdb holds here is the immuneACCESS table cut down to in-frame rearrangements. Part of the clones is not present; checked against another copy, under half of the missing clones reflect an unresolved V gene, and the others are unexplained. V and J calls and clone size are given by that table; D and trimming were obtained from the DNA. Here the sample has more than 65,000 clones; 70% to 90% occur a single time. Around 27% of the sample comes from the top ten.

The CDR3 sequence holds 14 residues, the cysteine and phenylalanine included. This entry keeps only the CDR3 DNA: 42 bases, framed from base 1. Via the germline V gene, CDR1 is SGHRS and CDR2 YFSETQ. The germline ends are 14 bases apart after V is trimmed by 3 bases and J by 6 bases. Concerning this clone: Its antigen specificity is not known. It has no much larger one-base neighbor in the sample; base qualities were not kept.

This receptor was taken from an adult who received the AZD1222 COVID-19 vaccine. The chain was built from TRBV5-1 and TRBJ2-3; the best D guess is TRBD1, with 5 bases matching. Sample: peripheral blood, taken 28 days after the second AZD1222 dose. In nucleotides, the sequence is TGCGCCAGCAGCTACCAGGACACCAGGGATACGCAGTATTTT. Its product reads: CASSYQDTRDTQYF. Extended through the reference TRBV5-1 and TRBJ2-3 proteins, this CDR3 yields the full variable domain: KAGVTQTPRYLIKTRGQQVTLSCSPISGHRSVSWYQQTPGQGLQFLFEYFSETQRNKGNFPGRFSGRQFSNSRSEMNVSTLELGDSALYLCASSYQDTRDTQYFGPGTRLTVL.